This T cell receptor (beta chain) was retrieved from a study of T cells in Graves' hyperthyroidism and ophthalmopathy. Findings and caveats of the study: Ophthalmopathy and stable hyperthyroidism were told apart by a 13 V-J model.

Researchers amplified the TCR beta CDR3 regions from RNA transcripts. The TCR CDR3 was amplified in a first-round RT-PCR using the HTBI primer set. TCRdb passed the multiplex PCR reads through MiXCR, listing each CDR3 protein once. The table records about 740,000 distinct CDR3 sequences, around 15% of them present only once. Hyperthyroidism patients were newly diagnosed, had disease duration under 2 months, and were aged 18 to 65 years. For the diagnoses, clinical symptoms, serum thyroxine and TRAb, thyroid ultrasound and orbital computed tomography were used. This clonotype was counted many times. Its target is unknown. The CDR3 has 17 amino acids. Trimming took off 7 bases at V and 0 bases at J, with 18 bases between the two ends.

The receptor comes from a woman aged 18-30 years with Graves' hyperthyroidism. This sequence joins TRBV12-3 or TRBV12-4 and TRBJ2-2; no clear D gene. Sequenced sample: blood. CDR3 nucleotides: TGTGCCAGCAAATCTAAGGTCCCTTTCGCGAACACCGGGGAGCTGTTTTTT. It yields the protein CASKSKVPFANTGELFF.